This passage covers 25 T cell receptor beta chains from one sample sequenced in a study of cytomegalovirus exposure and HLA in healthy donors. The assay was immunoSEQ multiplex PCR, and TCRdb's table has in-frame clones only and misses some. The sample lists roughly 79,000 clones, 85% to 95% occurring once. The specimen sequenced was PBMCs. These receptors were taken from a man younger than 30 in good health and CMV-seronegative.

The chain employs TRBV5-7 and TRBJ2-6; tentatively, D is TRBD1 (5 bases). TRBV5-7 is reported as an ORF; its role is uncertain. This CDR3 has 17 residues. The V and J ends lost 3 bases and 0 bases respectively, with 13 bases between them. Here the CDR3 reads CASSYGHSHSGANVLTF. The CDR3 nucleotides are TGTGCCAGCAGCTACGGACATTCTCACTCTGGGGCCAACGTCCTGACTTTC.

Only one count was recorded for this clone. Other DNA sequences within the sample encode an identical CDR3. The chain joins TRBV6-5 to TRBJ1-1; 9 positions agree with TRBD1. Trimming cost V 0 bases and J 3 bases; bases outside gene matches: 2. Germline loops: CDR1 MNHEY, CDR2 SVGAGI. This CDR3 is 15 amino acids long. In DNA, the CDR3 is TGTGCCAGCAGTTACTCGCGGACAGGGGACACTGAAGCTTTCTTT. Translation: CASSYSRTGDTEAFF.

The CDR3 DNA reads as TGTGCCAGCAGCCCCCTCGGCCGGAGACAGTACTTC. Protein: CASSPLGRRQYF. The chain combines TRBV7-9 with TRBJ2-7; D ambiguous. Trimming took off 5 bases at V and 10 bases at J, with 15 bases between the two ends. Germline loops: CDR1 SEHNR, CDR2 FQNEAQ (reference sequence). This CDR3 has 12 residues.

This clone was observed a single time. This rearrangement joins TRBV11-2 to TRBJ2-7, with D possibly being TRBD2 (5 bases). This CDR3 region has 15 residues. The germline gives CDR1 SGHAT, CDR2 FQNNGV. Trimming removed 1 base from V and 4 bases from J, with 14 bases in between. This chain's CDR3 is CASSLGYGVAYEQYF. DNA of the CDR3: TGTGCCAGCAGCTTAGGATACGGGGTAGCGTACGAGCAGTACTTC. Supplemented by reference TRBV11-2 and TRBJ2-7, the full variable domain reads EAGVAQSPRYKIIEKRQSVAFWCNPISGHATLYWYQQILGQGPKLLIQFQNNGVVDDSQLPKDRFSAERLKGVDSTLKIQPAKLEDSAVYLCASSLGYGVAYEQYFGPGTRLTVT.

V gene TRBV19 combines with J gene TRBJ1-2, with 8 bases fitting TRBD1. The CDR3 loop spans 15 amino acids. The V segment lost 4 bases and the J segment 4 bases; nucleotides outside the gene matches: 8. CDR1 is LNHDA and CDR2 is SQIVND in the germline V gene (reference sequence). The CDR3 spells CASSTGGTGVYGYTF. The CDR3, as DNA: TGTGCCAGTAGTACAGGCGGGACAGGTGTCTATGGCTACACCTTC. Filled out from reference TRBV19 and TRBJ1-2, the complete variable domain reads DGGITQSPKYLFRKEGQNVTLSCEQNLNHDAMYWYRQDPGQGLRLIYYSQIVNDFQKGDIAEGYSVSREKKESFPLTVTSAQKNPTAFYLCASSTGGTGVYGYTFGSGTRLTVV.

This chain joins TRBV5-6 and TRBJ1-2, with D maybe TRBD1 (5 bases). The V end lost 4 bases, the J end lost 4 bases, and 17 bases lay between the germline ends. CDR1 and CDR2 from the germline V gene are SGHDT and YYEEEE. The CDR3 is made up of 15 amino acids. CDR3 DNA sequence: TGTGCCAGCAGCCCCCTCGGGGGGTCCTCCTATGGCTACACCTTC. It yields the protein CASSPLGGSSYGYTF.

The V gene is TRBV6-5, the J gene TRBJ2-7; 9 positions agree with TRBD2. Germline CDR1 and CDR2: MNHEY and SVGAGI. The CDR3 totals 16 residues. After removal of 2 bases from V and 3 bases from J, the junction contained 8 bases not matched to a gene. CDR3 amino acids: CASSYRGTSLDYEQYF. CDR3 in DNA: TGTGCCAGCAGTTACCGAGGGACTAGCCTCGACTACGAGCAGTACTTC.

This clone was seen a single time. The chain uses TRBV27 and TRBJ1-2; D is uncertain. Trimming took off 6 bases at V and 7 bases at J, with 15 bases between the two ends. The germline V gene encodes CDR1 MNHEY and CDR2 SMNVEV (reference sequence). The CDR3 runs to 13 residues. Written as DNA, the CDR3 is TGTGCCAGCAGGCGGGGAGTAAATCGTGGCTACACCTTC. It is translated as CASRRGVNRGYTF.

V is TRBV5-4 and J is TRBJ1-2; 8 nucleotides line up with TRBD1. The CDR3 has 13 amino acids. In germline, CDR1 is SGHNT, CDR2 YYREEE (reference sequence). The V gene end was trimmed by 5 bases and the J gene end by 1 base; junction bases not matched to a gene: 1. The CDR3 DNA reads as TGTGCCAGCAGGGACAGGGATAACTATGGCTACACCTTC. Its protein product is CASRDRDNYGYTF.

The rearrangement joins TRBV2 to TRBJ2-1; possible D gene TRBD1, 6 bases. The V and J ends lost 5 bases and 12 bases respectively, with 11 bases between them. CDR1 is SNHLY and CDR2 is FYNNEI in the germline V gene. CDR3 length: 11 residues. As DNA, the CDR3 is TGTGCCAGCAGTCCTCTAGGGGGGCAGTTCTTC. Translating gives CASSPLGGQFF. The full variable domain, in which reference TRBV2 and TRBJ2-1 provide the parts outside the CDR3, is EPEVTQTPSHQVTQMGQEVILRCVPISNHLYFYWYRQILGQKVEFLVSFYNNEISEKSEIFDDQFSVERPDGSNFTLKIRSTKLEDSAMYFCASSPLGGQFFGPGTRLTVL.

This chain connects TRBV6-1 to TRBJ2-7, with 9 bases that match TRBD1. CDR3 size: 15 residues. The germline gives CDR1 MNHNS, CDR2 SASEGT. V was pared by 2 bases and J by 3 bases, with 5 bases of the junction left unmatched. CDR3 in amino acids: CASSEMGQGVYEQYF. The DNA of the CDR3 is TGTGCCAGCAGTGAAATGGGACAGGGTGTCTACGAGCAGTACTTC.

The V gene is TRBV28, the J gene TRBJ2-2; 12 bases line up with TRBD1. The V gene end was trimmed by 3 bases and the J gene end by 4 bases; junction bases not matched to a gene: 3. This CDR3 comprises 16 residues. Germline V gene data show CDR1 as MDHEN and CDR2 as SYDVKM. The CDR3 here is CASSFGDRGLTGELFF. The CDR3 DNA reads TGTGCCAGCAGTTTCGGGGACAGGGGGCTCACCGGGGAGCTGTTTTTT.

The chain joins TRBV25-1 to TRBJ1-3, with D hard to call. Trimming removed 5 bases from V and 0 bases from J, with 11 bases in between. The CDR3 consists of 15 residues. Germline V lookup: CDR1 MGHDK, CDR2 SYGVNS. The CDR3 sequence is CASSRPGGSGNTIYF. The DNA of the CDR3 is TGTGCCAGCAGTCGTCCGGGAGGCTCTGGAAACACCATATATTTT.

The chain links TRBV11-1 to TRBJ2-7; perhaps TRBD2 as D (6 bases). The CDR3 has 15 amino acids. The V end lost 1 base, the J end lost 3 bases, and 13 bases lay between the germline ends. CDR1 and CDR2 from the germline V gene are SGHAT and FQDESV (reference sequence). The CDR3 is CASSLGWRGNYEQYF. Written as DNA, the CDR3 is TGTGCCAGCAGCTTAGGATGGCGGGGAAACTACGAGCAGTACTTC.

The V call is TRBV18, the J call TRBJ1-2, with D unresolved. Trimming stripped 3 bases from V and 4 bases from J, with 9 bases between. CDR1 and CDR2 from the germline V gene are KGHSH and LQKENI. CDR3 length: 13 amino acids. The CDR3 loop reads CASSPEGSYGYTF. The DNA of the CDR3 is TGTGCCAGCTCACCTGAAGGGAGCTATGGCTACACCTTC.

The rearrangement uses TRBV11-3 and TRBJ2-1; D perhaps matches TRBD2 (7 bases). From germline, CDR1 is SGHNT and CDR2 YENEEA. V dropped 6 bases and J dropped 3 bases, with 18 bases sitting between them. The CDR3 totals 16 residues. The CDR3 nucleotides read TGTGCCAGCAGTACGATCGGCGGGGGCGGCTACAATGAGCAGTTCTTC. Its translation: CASSTIGGGGYNEQFF.

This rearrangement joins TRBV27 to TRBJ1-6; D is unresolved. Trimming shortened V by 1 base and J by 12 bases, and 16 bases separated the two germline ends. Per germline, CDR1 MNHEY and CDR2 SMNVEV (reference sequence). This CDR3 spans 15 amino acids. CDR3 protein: CASSLYQAPLQPLHF. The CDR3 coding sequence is TGTGCCAGCAGTTTATATCAGGCCCCTCTCCAACCCCTCCACTTT.

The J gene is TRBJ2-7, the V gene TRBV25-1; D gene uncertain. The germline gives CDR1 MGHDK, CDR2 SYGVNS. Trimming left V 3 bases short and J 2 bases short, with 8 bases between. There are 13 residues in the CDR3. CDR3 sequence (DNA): TGTGCCAGCAGTGATGAGACAACCTACGAGCAGTACTTC. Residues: CASSDETTYEQYF.

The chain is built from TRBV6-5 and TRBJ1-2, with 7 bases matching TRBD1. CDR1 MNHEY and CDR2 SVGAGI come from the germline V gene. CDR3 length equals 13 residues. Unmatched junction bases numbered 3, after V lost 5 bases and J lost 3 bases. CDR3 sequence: CASSLTGDYGYTF. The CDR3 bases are TGTGCCAGCAGTCTCACAGGGGACTATGGCTACACCTTC.

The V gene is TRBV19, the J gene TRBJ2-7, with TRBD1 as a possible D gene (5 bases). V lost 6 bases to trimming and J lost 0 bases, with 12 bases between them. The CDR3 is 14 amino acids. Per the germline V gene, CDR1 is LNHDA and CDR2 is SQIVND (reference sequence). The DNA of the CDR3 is TGTGCCAGTAGCCGTCCAGGGATCTCCTACGAGCAGTACTTC. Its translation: CASSRPGISYEQYF.

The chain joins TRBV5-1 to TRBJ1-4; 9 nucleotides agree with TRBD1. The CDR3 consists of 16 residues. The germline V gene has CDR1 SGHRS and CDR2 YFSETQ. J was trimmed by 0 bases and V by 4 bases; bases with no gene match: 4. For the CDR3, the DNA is TGCGCCAGCAGCCCTAGACAGGGGGCAACTAATGAAAAACTGTTTTTT. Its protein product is CASSPRQGATNEKLFF.

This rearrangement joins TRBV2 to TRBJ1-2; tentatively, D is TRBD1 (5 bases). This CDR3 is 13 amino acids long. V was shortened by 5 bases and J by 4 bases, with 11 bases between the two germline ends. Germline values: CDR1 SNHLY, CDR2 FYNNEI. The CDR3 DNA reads TGTGCCAGCAGTCCGAGACAGACCTATGGCTACACCTTC. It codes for CASSPRQTYGYTF.

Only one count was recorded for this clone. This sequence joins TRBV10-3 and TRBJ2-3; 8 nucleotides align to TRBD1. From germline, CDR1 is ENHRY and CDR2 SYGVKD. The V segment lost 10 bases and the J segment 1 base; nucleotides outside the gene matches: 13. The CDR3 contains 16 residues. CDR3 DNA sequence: TGTGCCACCGAAGGGGGTACGGGACAGGGCACAGATACGCAGTATTTT. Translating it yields CATEGGTGQGTDTQYF.

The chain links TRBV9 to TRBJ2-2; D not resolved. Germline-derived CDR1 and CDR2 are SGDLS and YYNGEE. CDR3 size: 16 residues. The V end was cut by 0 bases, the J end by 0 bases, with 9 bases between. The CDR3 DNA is TGTGCCAGCAGCGTAGGGCACGCTGCGAACACCGGGGAGCTGTTTTTT. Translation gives CASSVGHAANTGELFF.

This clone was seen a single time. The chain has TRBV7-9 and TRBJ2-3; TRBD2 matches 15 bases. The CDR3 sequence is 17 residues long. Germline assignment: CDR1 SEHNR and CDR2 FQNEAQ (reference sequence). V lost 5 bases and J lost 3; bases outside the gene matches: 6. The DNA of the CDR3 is TGTGCCAGCAGCCCCCGGACTAGCGGGGGGGGTACAGATACGCAGTATTTT. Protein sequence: CASSPRTSGGGTDTQYF.